The TCR beta chain described here comes from a study of T cells in Graves' hyperthyroidism and ophthalmopathy. The CDR3 consists of 12 residues. Trimming left V 7 bases short and J 4 bases short, with 10 bases between. CDR1 and CDR2 (germline): LNHDA, SQIVND (reference sequence). Under 3 months was the duration of disease in ophthalmopathy patients, who also had a Clinical Activity Score of at least 3 and a NOSPECS grade of at least 4. Study conclusions and caveats: Most clonotypes that expanded in the thyroid above 0.001 also showed up in blood.

The investigators amplified TCR beta CDR3 regions from RNA transcripts. HTBI primers drove first-round RT-PCR of the TCR CDR3. MiXCR was run by TCRdb on the multiplex PCR reads, yielding one entry per CDR3 protein. The sample has hundreds of thousands of distinct CDR3 sequences, less than 25% seen once. Worth noting for this clonotype: Its antigen is still unknown.

The source material was blood. The chain uses TRBV19 and TRBJ1-1, with D maybe TRBD1 (6 bases). The clonotype originates from a man under 40 with Graves' ophthalmopathy. This CDR3 is CASMDRPTEAFF. The CDR3 bases are TGTGCCAGTATGGACAGACCCACTGAAGCTTTCTTT.